The sequence of this T cell receptor (beta chain) was determined in a study of OX40 agonist ivuxolimab in advanced cancers. The overall study: One hepatocellular carcinoma and a couple of cutaneous melanoma patients partially responded.

Method: immunoSEQ multiplex PCR; TCRdb's copy keeps in-frame clones and lacks some. The sample has roughly 64,000 clones; 80% to 90% are singletons. Germline assignment: CDR1 SGHTA and CDR2 FQGTGA. Germline trimming cut 5 bases from V and 4 bases from J; bases unmatched to any gene: 13. The CDR3 has 16 residues. This TCR was sampled from an adult with an advanced solid tumor such as melanoma, head and neck, liver or kidney cancer. The rearrangement joins TRBV7-3 to TRBJ1-2, with TRBD1 matching over 7 bases. The specimen comprised CD4+ or CD8+ T cells sorted from blood, sampled in a trial of the OX40 agonist ivuxolimab. The CDR3 region has the DNA TGTGCCAGCAGCGCAGCAGGGGGTGGGGTATCCTATGGCTACACCTTC. This gives the protein CASSAAGGGVSYGYTF. Supplemented by reference TRBV7-3 and TRBJ1-2, the full variable domain reads GAGVSQTPSNKVTEKGKYVELRCDPISGHTALYWYRQSLGQGPEFLIYFQGTGAADDSGLPNDRFFAVRPEGSVSTLKIQRTERGDSAVYLCASSAAGGGVSYGYTFGSGTRLTVV.